The clone carrying this T cell receptor beta chain was seen more than once but under ten times. The data stem from a study of identical twins. TCRdb reanalysed the 5' RACE reads using MiXCR and keeps one entry per CDR3 protein. The table has 450,000 or so distinct CDR3 sequences, 20% to 30% seen once. The data were also submitted as part of a second study, on T cells expressing NK-cell markers. That paper notes: Out of eight donors sequenced, seven tested HCMV-seropositive and the remaining one seronegative. The dominant NKG2C+ clonotypes represented 1.0-7.0% of CD8+ T cells in over 5 donors.

This TCR was recovered from a woman aged 18 to 35 in good health. Sequencing was done on a sample of CD4+ T cells sorted from blood.

The CDR3: CASSVGGGGYTF. The CDR3 DNA reads as TGTGCCAGCAGTGTAGGGGGAGGTGGCTACACCTTC. The chain recombines TRBV25-1 with TRBJ1-2, with D perhaps TRBD1 (6 bases). The germline V and J ends were trimmed by 4 bases and 7 bases, with 10 bases remaining between them. The CDR3 contains 12 residues. CDR1 and CDR2 from the germline V gene are MGHDK and SYGVNS.